This record covers a single T cell receptor (beta chain). This specimen includes other DNA sequences encoding the same CDR3. The data are from a study of control samples from healthy donors and cancer patients. Sequenced by immunoSEQ multiplex PCR; TCRdb stores in-frame clones only, minus some. The sample gives fewer than 200,000 clones, 94% of which show up once; approximately 15% is in the top ten. This CDR3 has 13 residues. V was trimmed by 6 bases and J by 0 bases, leaving 8 bases between them. The receptor was derived from a man aged 60 to 69 with colorectal cancer. Sequencing used PBMCs. The rearrangement links TRBV12-3 or TRBV12-4 to TRBJ1-2; D remains ambiguous. CDR3 nucleotide sequence: TGTGCCAGCAGCCCTCAAGCTAACTATGGCTACACCTTC. Translated: CASSPQANYGYTF.